This TCR beta chain is drawn from a study of blood T cell repertoires in COVID-19 (dated by TCRdb to the early 2020s). Background on the whole study: Samples covering the acute and convalescent phases of COVID-19 were provided by collaborators in the United States, Italy and Spain. Nearly every sample came with metadata listing a de-identified subject ID, COVID-19 status, age in years and sex. HLA class I and class II types, where available, came from metadata supplied by the sample provider rather than from assay-based typing. The repertoires were released in a freely available public database meant as a resource for research on the immune response to SARS-CoV-2. The prospective study material was composed of cDNA or gDNA derived from T cells, B-cell-depleted T cells, or PBMCs. Samples came from the ongoing ImmuneRACE study (first 160 participants) plus 1,254 subjects from 6 global collaborators. Subjects who had been exposed to COVID-19, were actively infected with it, or had recovered from it provided the deeply sampled blood TCRbeta repertoires that made up the dataset.

One collaborating source in Seattle enrolled patients while the patients were actively infected and followed the patients over time throughout the course of disease. Each collaborating institution followed its own protocols to collect whole blood in K2EDTA tubes. For TCRbeta analysis, collaborators shipped samples in one of three forms: frozen whole blood, isolated PBMCs, or DNA extracted from either of those sample types. Regarding this clone: Its antigen is unknown. The record has no base qualities; no much larger clone is one base away.

TCRbeta CDR3 regions were amplified from genomic DNA using the immunoSEQ Assay, a bias-controlled multiplex PCR. The study's processing was this. Within the assay, amplification of reference gene primers was used to estimate how many nucleated cells each sample contained. To quantify the absolute abundance of each unique TCRbeta CDR3 rearrangement, sequence reads were collapsed and filtered. For each sample, productive Simpson clonality was calculated by taking the square root of Simpson's diversity index across productive rearrangements. What TCRdb holds here is the immuneACCESS table cut down to in-frame rearrangements. Part of the clones is not present; checked against another copy, under half of the missing clones reflect an unresolved V gene, and the others are unexplained. V and J calls plus clone size are reproduced from that table; the DNA served to infer D and trimming. This sample gives 350,000 to 400,000 clones in total; approximately 86% of them show up just once. The ten top clones hold under 8.5% of the sample.

Broader findings and caveats from the paper: The amount of clinical and demographic metadata varied by source and participant and was provided uncurated.

According to the germline V gene (reference sequence), CDR1 reads PRHDT and CDR2 reads FYEKMQ. V loses 0 bases, J loses 5 bases, and the germline ends lie 17 bases apart. From the cysteine through the phenylalanine, the CDR3 covers 17 amino acids. Only CDR3 DNA is held: 51 bases, read in frame from base 1. The material sequenced was peripheral blood. This sequence uses TRBV13 and TRBJ2-1, and TRBD1 may be the D gene, going by 5 matching bases. The sequence came from a woman in her sixties or seventies with COVID-19, enrolled during active disease. The CDR3 has the sequence CASSLGVRGMGHNEQFF. The nucleotide sequence is TGTGCCAGCAGCTTAGGCGTTAGGGGAATGGGGCACAATGAGCAGTTCTTC. Joined to the reference TRBV13 and TRBJ2-1 proteins, this CDR3 gives the full variable domain: AAGVIQSPRHLIKEKRETATLKCYPIPRHDTVYWYQQGPGQDPQFLISFYEKMQSDKGSIPDRFSAQQFSDYHSELNMSSLELGDSALYFCASSLGVRGMGHNEQFFGPGTRLTVL.